Following are 21 T cell receptor beta chains from one sample sequenced in a study of monozygotic twins with inflammatory bowel disease. TCRdb re-called the 5' RACE reads and gives one entry per CDR3 protein, without DNA. This listing includes some 300,000 distinct CDR3 sequences. The sequenced material came from blood. Receptors were obtained from a human donor with ulcerative colitis or Crohn's disease, or a healthy co-twin of an affected twin (not recorded which).

The genes are TRBV5-1 and TRBJ2-5; TCRdb's assignment of TRBD1 cannot be checked, as there is no DNA. The germline V gene encodes CDR1 SGHRS and CDR2 YFSETQ. The CDR3 sequence is 19 residues long. This CDR3 is CASSAPQVRERRLQETQYF. The variable domain in full, with the rest retrieved from reference TRBV5-1 and TRBJ2-5, is KAGVTQTPRYLIKTRGQQVTLSCSPISGHRSVSWYQQTPGQGLQFLFEYFSETQRNKGNFPGRFSGRQFSNSRSEMNVSTLELGDSALYLCASSAPQVRERRLQETQYFGPGTRLLVL.

The V gene is TRBV2, the J gene TRBJ2-1; TCRdb indicates TRBD2, and absent DNA this call remains unverified. Per germline, CDR1 SNHLY and CDR2 FYNNEI. CDR3 length equals 15 residues. The CDR3 loop is CASSARLAGGDEQFF.

The rearrangement links TRBV7-8 to TRBJ1-2; TCRdb calls TRBD1, which cannot be checked without DNA. The CDR3 runs to 14 residues. Looked up from germline, CDR1 is SGHVS and CDR2 is FQNEAQ. This CDR3 reads CPSSLKRGSGGYTF. Filled out from reference TRBV7-8 and TRBJ1-2, the complete variable domain reads GAGVSQSPRYKVAKRGQDVALRCDPISGHVSLFWYQQALGQGPEFLTYFQNEAQLDKSGLPSDRFFAERPEGSVSTLKIQRTQQEDSAVYLCPSSLKRGSGGYTFGSGTRLTVV.

The chain couples TRBV7-2 to TRBJ2-3. Per germline, CDR1 SGHTA and CDR2 FQGNSA. The CDR3 is made up of 12 amino acids. CDR3 protein: CASSPTINTQYF.

The V and J genes are TRBV7-2 and TRBJ2-7; lacking DNA, the TRBD1 call made by TCRdb goes unchecked. CDR3 length: 13 residues. The germline V gene encodes CDR1 SGHTA and CDR2 FQGNSA. The CDR3 sequence: CASSFPGSYEQYF.

CDR3 loop: CASSFLTQADTQYF. V usage is TRBV27 and J usage is TRBJ2-3; checking the TCRdb D call of TRBD1 is not possible without DNA. Germline CDR1 MNHEY, CDR2 SMNVEV (reference sequence). CDR3 length equals 14 residues.

The V and J genes are TRBV3-1 and TRBJ2-2; TCRdb's assignment of TRBD2 cannot be checked, as there is no DNA. This CDR3 is built from 16 residues. Germline CDR1 reads LGHDT; CDR2 reads YNNKEL (reference sequence). The CDR3: CASSSHTGLSTGELFF.

This chain joins TRBV6-5 and TRBJ2-3; with no DNA, the TCRdb D assignment of TRBD1 cannot be verified. This CDR3 has 15 amino acids. CDR1 is MNHEY and CDR2 is SVGAGI in the germline V gene. Here the CDR3 reads CASSYWGRGTDTQYF.

The V call is TRBV7-2, the J call TRBJ2-1; as DNA is missing, the TRBD2 call by TCRdb cannot be tested. The CDR3 loop spans 15 amino acids. The germline CDR1 and CDR2 sequences are SGHTA and FQGNSA. This CDR3 reads CASSRRTSGSVEQFF.

This sequence joins TRBV12-3 or TRBV12-4 and TRBJ2-1; TCRdb selects TRBD2, and the lack of DNA leaves this call unchecked. This CDR3 is built from 15 residues. The CDR3 reads CASTFLAGGRLEQFF.

The V call is TRBV5-1, the J call TRBJ1-4. The CDR3 sequence is 12 residues long. Germline V gives CDR1 SGHRS, CDR2 YFSETQ. The CDR3 loop reads CASSFTNEKLFF. The whole variable domain, filled in from reference TRBV5-1 and TRBJ1-4, reads KAGVTQTPRYLIKTRGQQVTLSCSPISGHRSVSWYQQTPGQGLQFLFEYFSETQRNKGNFPGRFSGRQFSNSRSEMNVSTLELGDSALYLCASSFTNEKLFFGSGTQLSVL.

V and J are TRBV6-5 and TRBJ1-2; TCRdb's D gene call, TRBD1, goes unchecked for lack of DNA. This CDR3 is 17 amino acids long. CDR1 and CDR2 from the germline V gene are MNHEY and SVGAGI. CDR3: CASSYDEHRLGLYGYTF.

The chain joins TRBV5-5 to TRBJ2-2; TCRdb picks TRBD1, but there is no DNA to check that call. The CDR3 runs 16 residues. The germline CDR1 and CDR2 sequences are SGHKS and YYEKEE (reference sequence). The CDR3 spells CASTLEGTKITGELFF.

This rearrangement joins TRBV28 to TRBJ2-2; the TCRdb call, TRBD2, lacks DNA for checking. The germline CDR1 and CDR2 sequences are MDHEN and SYDVKM. This CDR3 comprises 14 residues. CDR3 residues: CASLSGGNTGELFF.

J is TRBJ1-1 and V is TRBV4-3; the TRBD1 assignment by TCRdb is unverifiable without DNA. The CDR3 loop spans 15 amino acids. Germline V gives CDR1 LGHNA, CDR2 YSLEER. CDR3 protein: CASSTRQGANTEAFF.

This rearrangement joins TRBV12-3 or TRBV12-4 to TRBJ2-5; TCRdb gives TRBD1 as the D gene, but with no DNA this cannot be confirmed. This CDR3 spans 12 amino acids. CDR3 amino acids: CASRIAGGKEYF.

This CDR3 is CASRDDNTEAFF. V usage is TRBV5-1 and J usage is TRBJ1-1. The CDR3 contains 12 residues. Germline loops: CDR1 SGHRS, CDR2 YFSETQ.

This chain connects TRBV6-1 to TRBJ2-7; TCRdb outputs TRBD2, but without DNA this stays unchecked. Germline CDR1 is MNHNS and CDR2 is SASEGT. This CDR3 contains 13 residues. The CDR3 sequence is CASNRLAGYEQYF.

This chain connects TRBV9 to TRBJ2-1; as DNA is missing, the TRBD2 call by TCRdb cannot be tested. The CDR3 length is 16 residues. Germline V gene sequence: CDR1 SGDLS, CDR2 YYNGEE. CDR3 protein: CASSVAGGTSYNEQFF.

The CDR3 sequence is CSAINGVTGELFF. V gene TRBV20-1 combines with J gene TRBJ2-2. CDR3 size: 13 residues. The germline CDR1 and CDR2 sequences are DFQATT and SNEGSKA (reference sequence).

This chain links TRBV3-1 with TRBJ2-1; TCRdb's D call, TRBD1, is unchecked because there is no DNA. Germline CDR1 reads LGHDT; CDR2 reads YNNKEL (reference sequence). This CDR3 spans 14 amino acids. CDR3 amino acids: CASSHEQQGNEQFF.